Below, 8 T cell receptor beta chains from the same sample are listed, as sequenced in a study of blood T cell repertoires in COVID-19. Only in-frame clones appear in the TCRdb table, and some are missing; sequencing was by immunoSEQ multiplex PCR. The table has about 260,000 clones, about 87% seen once; the top ten hold less than 1.6%. The sequencing input was peripheral blood. The receptors derive from a woman in her thirties or forties who had recovered from COVID-19.

The chain combines TRBV4-1 with TRBJ2-1; D perhaps matches TRBD2 (6 bases). Trimming removed 1 base at V and 6 bases at J, with 13 bases between. Per the germline V gene, CDR1 is MGHRA and CDR2 is YSYEKL. This CDR3 comprises 15 residues. DNA for the CDR3: TGCGCCAGCAGCCAAGGGGCGGGACCATTCAATGAGCAGTTCTTC. Its protein is CASSQGAGPFNEQFF.

The CDR3 DNA sequence: TGTGCCAGCAGCCCACGGTCCCATCGCTCCTACAATGAGCAGTTCTTC. Amino acids: CASSPRSHRSYNEQFF. The chain combines TRBV7-9 with TRBJ2-1; no firm D call. The CDR3 consists of 16 residues. The V end was cut by 5 bases, the J end by 0 bases, with 14 bases between. The germline CDR1 and CDR2 sequences are SEHNR and FQNEAQ (reference sequence).

The chain recombines TRBV5-4 with TRBJ2-3; D is ambiguous. From germline, CDR1 is SGHNT and CDR2 YYREEE (reference sequence). V lost 4 bases to trimming and J lost 0 bases, with 6 bases between them. The CDR3 sequence is 13 residues long. The CDR3 sequence: CASSAGSTDTQYF. The CDR3 region has the DNA TGTGCCAGCAGCGCAGGTAGCACAGATACGCAGTATTTT.

The V call is TRBV5-1, the J call TRBJ2-3; 13 positions match TRBD2. V shed 1 base and J 0 bases; nucleotides not matched to a gene: 8. CDR1 SGHRS and CDR2 YFSETQ come from the germline V gene. The CDR3 totals 19 residues. For the CDR3, the DNA is TGCGCCAGCAGCTTGTCCCGGACTAGCGGGGGCCCAAGCACAGATACGCAGTATTTT. Its translation: CASSLSRTSGGPSTDTQYF.

V usage is TRBV3-1 (or the pseudogene TRBV3-2) and J usage is TRBJ2-1; a weak D match, TRBD2 (5 bases). The CDR3 consists of 15 residues. Trimming cost V 7 bases and J 7 bases, with 20 bases left between them. CDR1 is LGHDT and CDR2 is YNNKEL in the germline V gene (reference sequence). CDR3 in amino acids: CASKNRRARRNEQFF. Here the CDR3 DNA reads TGTGCCAGCAAGAATCGGCGCGCGCGGAGGAATGAGCAGTTCTTC.

Only a few counts were recorded for this clone. This chain joins TRBV14 and TRBJ2-7, with TRBD2 as a possible D gene (7 bases). CDR1 and CDR2 from the germline V gene are SGHDN and FVKESK. V dropped 0 bases and J dropped 3 bases, with 21 bases sitting between them. The CDR3 extends over 18 amino acids. Here the CDR3 DNA reads TGTGCCAGCAGCCAAGAAGAGGCCTGGGAGGGGGAGCGCTACGAGCAGTACTTC. Encoded protein: CASSQEEAWEGERYEQYF.

This clone appeared many times. The chain links TRBV23-1 to TRBJ2-7; 7 nucleotides align to TRBD1. TRBV23-1 is recorded as an ORF, its role being uncertain. J was trimmed by 13 bases and V by 6 bases; bases with no gene match: 12. CDR3 length: 12 residues. The CDR3 spells CASSKSRQGNYV. CDR3 nucleotide sequence: TGCGCCAGCAGCAAAAGTAGACAGGGTAATTACGTC.

The chain recombines TRBV19 with TRBJ1-6; unclear D gene. The germline V gene has CDR1 LNHDA and CDR2 SQIVND (reference sequence). Trimming stripped 6 bases from V and 4 bases from J, with 13 bases between. This CDR3 has 15 residues. In nucleotides, the CDR3 is TGTGCCAGTAGGAGGAGGCACTCGTATAATTCACCCCTCCACTTT. Protein product: CASRRRHSYNSPLHF.